This record concerns one T cell receptor (beta chain) sequence. What it binds is not known. These data are taken from a study of cytomegalovirus exposure and HLA in healthy donors. 60 Vbeta and 13 Jbeta primers were used in PCR. Libraries were prepared by immunoSEQ multiplex PCR; TCRdb keeps only in-frame clonotypes and omits some of them. The sample lists tens of thousands of clones, 65% to 90% occurring once. Overall study results and limits: Solely CMV serostatus was available to characterize immune exposure. Later work showed greater clonal expansion in HLA-associated TCR beta chains than in equally common others. V- and J-gene trimming of TCR beta was linked (in a later analysis) to a missense DCLRE1C variant. In a later analysis, around 18,000 TCR beta sequences were associated with HLA alleles at 0.05 false discovery rate.

The V segment lost 1 base and the J segment 2 bases; nucleotides outside the gene matches: 7. The CDR3 length is 18 residues. The germline V gene has CDR1 SGHVS and CDR2 FNYEAQ. The sequence was obtained from a man younger than 45 in good health and CMV-seronegative. The chain links TRBV7-6 to TRBJ2-1; 11 bases fit TRBD2. The sample comprised PBMCs. The chain's CDR3 is CASSLGLAGPGTYNEQFF. In nucleotides, the CDR3 is TGTGCCAGCAGCTTAGGACTAGCGGGGCCAGGGACCTACAATGAGCAGTTCTTC.